One sample yielded the 22 T cell receptor beta chains listed below, sequenced in a study of blood T cell repertoires in COVID-19. The protocol was immunoSEQ multiplex PCR, while the TCRdb copy is restricted to in-frame clones and leaves out a portion. The sample has fewer than 250,000 clones; roughly four fifths are singletons. The source material was peripheral blood. The receptors here all came from a woman in her thirties or forties with acute or convalescent COVID-19.

The gene calls are TRBV4-1 and TRBJ1-1; TRBD1 agrees at 10 bases. CDR3 length equals 17 residues. The V segment lost 1 base and the J segment 5 bases; nucleotides outside the gene matches: 10. Germline CDR1 reads MGHRA; CDR2 reads YSYEKL. CDR3 bases: TGCGCCAGCAGCCAAGGGGAATTAGGGACAGGGGAGACTGAAGCTTTCTTT. The encoded protein is CASSQGELGTGETEAFF.

This clone was counted a few times. The chain is built from TRBV25-1 and TRBJ2-1; 7 positions match TRBD2. The V gene's germline CDR1 is MGHDK and CDR2 SYGVNS. After removal of 5 bases from V and 0 bases from J, the junction contained 7 bases not matched to a gene. The CDR3 spans 16 residues. CDR3 residues: CASSRKRGDSYNEQFF. CDR3 bases: TGTGCCAGCAGTCGAAAGCGGGGCGACTCCTACAATGAGCAGTTCTTC. Based on the CDR3 plus reference TRBV25-1 and TRBJ2-1, the full variable domain is EADIYQTPRYLVIGTGKKITLECSQTMGHDKMYWYQQDPGMELHLIHYSYGVNSTEKGDLSSESTVSRIRTEHFPLTLESARPSHTSQYLCASSRKRGDSYNEQFFGPGTRLTVL.

The rearrangement links TRBV24-1 to TRBJ2-7; D not resolved. The CDR3 spans 16 residues. The V and J ends lost 4 bases and 2 bases respectively, with 17 bases between them. Germline lookup yields CDR1 KGHDR and CDR2 SFDVKD. Here the CDR3 reads CATSERQVLPAYEQYF. In DNA form, the CDR3 reads TGTGCCACCAGTGAACGTCAGGTTCTCCCGGCCTACGAGCAGTACTTC.

The chain recombines TRBV30 with TRBJ2-2, with a tentative D call TRBD1 (5 bases). The CDR3 sequence is 14 residues long. V lost 5 bases to trimming and J lost 1 base, with 11 bases between them. CDR1 is GTSNPN, CDR2 SVGIG, per germline (reference sequence). The CDR3 loop reads CAWGAPGNTGELFF. CDR3 DNA sequence: TGTGCCTGGGGGGCCCCGGGGAACACCGGGGAGCTGTTTTTT.

J is TRBJ2-7 and V is TRBV30, with 7 bases lining up with TRBD1. The germline gives CDR1 GTSNPN, CDR2 SVGIG (reference sequence). J lost 6 bases, V lost 4 bases, and 12 bases had no gene match. This CDR3 comprises 14 residues. CDR3 coding DNA: TGTGCCTGGAATTCGGGACAGCGCCTCCTCGAGCAGTACTTC. Translating gives CAWNSGQRLLEQYF. The variable domain in full, completed from reference TRBV30 and TRBJ2-7, reads SQTIHQWPATLVQPVGSPLSLECTVEGTSNPNLYWYRQAAGRGLQLLFYSVGIGQISSEVPQNLSASRPQDRQFILSSKKLLLSDSGFYLCAWNSGQRLLEQYFGPGTRLTVT.

This clone occurred once. The chain is built from TRBV2 and TRBJ1-3, with 7 bases matching TRBD1. The CDR3 covers 14 residues. Trimming cost V 5 bases and J 6 bases; bases outside gene matches: 7. Germline V gene data show CDR1 as SNHLY and CDR2 as FYNNEI. The CDR3 DNA is TGTGCCAGCAGTCGAGACAGGGCCCAAAACACCATATATTTT. Translation gives CASSRDRAQNTIYF.

The chain recombines TRBV3-1 (or the pseudogene TRBV3-2) with TRBJ2-3; 7 nucleotides agree with TRBD2. From germline, CDR1 is LGHDT and CDR2 YNNKEL (reference sequence). The CDR3 consists of 16 residues. Unmatched junction bases numbered 10, after V lost 6 bases and J lost 1 base. The CDR3 here is CASSAVAGGGTDTQYF. In DNA form, the CDR3 reads TGTGCCAGCAGTGCCGTAGCGGGTGGGGGCACAGATACGCAGTATTTT.

This CDR3 is CASSGPGLTTQYF. The CDR3 coding sequence is TGCGCCAGCAGCGGGCCGGGACTTACTACGCAGTATTTT. This chain connects TRBV5-1 to TRBJ2-3; a weak D match, TRBD2 (6 bases). This CDR3 region has 13 residues. The ends were cut back, 4 bases at V and 8 bases at J, with 14 bases in the middle. CDR1 and CDR2 from the germline V gene are SGHRS and YFSETQ.

This chain connects TRBV4-1 to TRBJ1-2; 8 positions agree with TRBD1. The germline CDR1 and CDR2 sequences are MGHRA and YSYEKL. Trimming removed 1 base from V and 6 bases from J; junction bases left unmatched: 10. The CDR3 runs 16 residues. CDR3: CASSQVQGARTNGYTF. The CDR3 nucleotides are TGCGCCAGCAGCCAAGTTCAGGGGGCGCGGACAAATGGCTACACCTTC.

In this sample, this clone turned up once. One junction end disagrees with the germline gene, perhaps due to a read error. The chain carries TRBV30 and TRBJ1-1; the D gene is possibly TRBD1 (5 bases). The CDR3 spans 12 residues. CDR1 and CDR2 from the germline V gene are GTSNPN and SVGIG (reference sequence). CDR3 amino acids: CASIRGGDPHRF. The CDR3 bases are TGTGCCTCGATCCGGGGAGGGGATCCTCATCGATTT.

A few counts support this clone. The V and J genes are TRBV11-2 and TRBJ1-2; TRBD1 matches at 10 bases. The CDR3 totals 14 residues. Trimming at V came to 5 bases and at J to 6 bases, leaving 6 bases not matched to a gene. CDR1 is SGHAT and CDR2 is FQNNGV in the germline V gene. CDR3 DNA sequence: TGTGCCAGCAGCCTCCCCGGGACAGGGGATGGCTACACCTTC. Its protein is CASSLPGTGDGYTF.

This clone was seen a handful of times. This chain connects TRBV5-1 to TRBJ1-1, with D tentatively TRBD1 (5 bases). Deletions cut 3 bases from V and 7 bases from J, with 10 bases between. This CDR3 contains 12 residues. Germline CDR1 and CDR2: SGHRS and YFSETQ. DNA for the CDR3: TGCGCCAGCAGCTCGAAGACAGATGAAGCTTTCTTT. It specifies CASSSKTDEAFF.

This chain connects TRBV5-1 to TRBJ2-7; 9 nucleotides align to TRBD1. The CDR3 loop spans 18 amino acids. Trimming removed 4 bases from V and 0 bases from J; junction bases left unmatched: 14. The germline V gene has CDR1 SGHRS and CDR2 YFSETQ. The CDR3 reads CASSPGQGNPNFSYEQYF. Here the CDR3 DNA reads TGCGCCAGCAGCCCCGGACAGGGGAATCCTAACTTCTCCTACGAGCAGTACTTC. The complete variable domain, with remaining parts taken from reference TRBV5-1 and TRBJ2-7, reads KAGVTQTPRYLIKTRGQQVTLSCSPISGHRSVSWYQQTPGQGLQFLFEYFSETQRNKGNFPGRFSGRQFSNSRSEMNVSTLELGDSALYLCASSPGQGNPNFSYEQYFGPGTRLTVT.

The sample holds a few counts of this clone. This chain connects TRBV7-2 to TRBJ1-3; weak D call: TRBD1 (6 bases). In germline, CDR1 is SGHTA, CDR2 FQGNSA. The CDR3 is made up of 17 amino acids. Deletions cut 7 bases from V and 4 bases from J, with 23 bases between. The CDR3 sequence is CASIPGRLDSSGNTIYF. The CDR3 DNA is TGTGCCAGCATACCGGGACGATTGGACAGCTCAGGAAACACCATATATTTT. The full variable domain, in which reference TRBV7-2 and TRBJ1-3 provide the parts outside the CDR3, is GAGVSQSPSNKVTEKGKDVELRCDPISGHTALYWYRQSLGQGLEFLIYFQGNSAPDKSGLPSDRFSAERTGGSVSTLTIQRTQQEDSAVYLCASIPGRLDSSGNTIYFGEGSWLTVV.

This clone has only one observation. J is TRBJ1-2 and V is TRBV24-1; 12 bases map to TRBD1. The CDR3 length is 15 residues. The germline gives CDR1 KGHDR, CDR2 SFDVKD. V trimming: 4 bases; J trimming: 8 bases; junction bases outside the gene matches: 7. The CDR3 DNA sequence: TGTGCCACCAGTGACCCCGGGACAGGGGGCGTCGGCTACACCTTC. Its protein is CATSDPGTGGVGYTF.

In this sample, this clone turned up a few times. The CDR3 spells CASAQGFKTEAFF. The DNA of the CDR3 is TGTGCCAGCGCCCAGGGGTTTAAAACTGAAGCTTTCTTT. The rearrangement uses TRBV2 and TRBJ1-1; D perhaps matches TRBD1 (6 bases). Between the trimmed V and J ends, which lost 8 bases and 5 bases, there was a span of 15 bases. The CDR3 runs 13 residues. Germline values: CDR1 SNHLY, CDR2 FYNNEI.

This chain links TRBV5-4 with TRBJ1-1, with D possibly being TRBD1 (6 bases). Germline V CDR1 and CDR2: SGHNT, YYREEE (reference sequence). Trimming stripped 4 bases from V and 4 bases from J, with 14 bases between. The CDR3 loop spans 14 amino acids. CDR3 amino acids: CASSIQGGSTEAFF. CDR3 nucleotides: TGTGCCAGCAGCATACAGGGCGGAAGCACTGAAGCTTTCTTT.

The chain joins TRBV6-4 to TRBJ2-1, with D tentatively TRBD1 (6 bases). CDR1 and CDR2 (germline): MRHNA, SNTAGT. Trimming shortened V by 1 base and J by 5 bases, and 15 bases separated the two germline ends. CDR3 length equals 16 residues. The CDR3 coding sequence is TGTGCCAGCAGTGACTGGACAGTCTTAGTAAACAATGAGCAGTTCTTC. Protein product: CASSDWTVLVNNEQFF.

This clone was picked up one time. The chain joins TRBV4-1 to TRBJ2-3; 9 bases match TRBD2. CDR3 length equals 19 residues. Unmatched junction bases numbered 12, after V lost 2 bases and J lost 0 bases. Germline assignment: CDR1 MGHRA and CDR2 YSYEKL. The CDR3 bases are TGCGCCAGCAGCCAAAGGGAACTAGCGGGCGACTCTAGCACAGATACGCAGTATTTT. Protein product: CASSQRELAGDSSTDTQYF.

The chain uses TRBV6-1 and TRBJ2-1, with 7 bases lining up with TRBD1. The CDR3 loop spans 17 amino acids. The junction had 21 bases not matched to a gene; V was cut back by 2 bases and J by 14 bases. CDR1 and CDR2 from the germline V gene are MNHNS and SASEGT. CDR3 nucleotides: TGTGCCAGCAGTGAACAGACCCCGGGACAGCCCGGATCGCGGGAGTTCTTC. This translates into CASSEQTPGQPGSREFF.

The chain has TRBV5-1 and TRBJ1-6, with 10 bases fitting TRBD1. Trimming cost V 5 bases and J 9 bases; bases outside gene matches: 5. Per the germline V gene, CDR1 is SGHRS and CDR2 is YFSETQ. This CDR3 comprises 14 residues. The CDR3 region is CASSSGTGVSPLHF. DNA of the CDR3: TGCGCCAGCAGTTCCGGGACAGGGGTTTCACCCCTCCACTTT.

This chain uses TRBV14 with TRBJ1-6, with D possibly matching TRBD1 (6 bases). V was shortened by 6 bases and J by 0 bases, with 12 bases between the two germline ends. The CDR3 is 16 amino acids. In germline, CDR1 is SGHDN, CDR2 FVKESK. The CDR3 nucleotides are TGTGCCAGCAGTGGACAGCCGAGCTCCTATAATTCACCCCTCCACTTT. The encoded protein is CASSGQPSSYNSPLHF.